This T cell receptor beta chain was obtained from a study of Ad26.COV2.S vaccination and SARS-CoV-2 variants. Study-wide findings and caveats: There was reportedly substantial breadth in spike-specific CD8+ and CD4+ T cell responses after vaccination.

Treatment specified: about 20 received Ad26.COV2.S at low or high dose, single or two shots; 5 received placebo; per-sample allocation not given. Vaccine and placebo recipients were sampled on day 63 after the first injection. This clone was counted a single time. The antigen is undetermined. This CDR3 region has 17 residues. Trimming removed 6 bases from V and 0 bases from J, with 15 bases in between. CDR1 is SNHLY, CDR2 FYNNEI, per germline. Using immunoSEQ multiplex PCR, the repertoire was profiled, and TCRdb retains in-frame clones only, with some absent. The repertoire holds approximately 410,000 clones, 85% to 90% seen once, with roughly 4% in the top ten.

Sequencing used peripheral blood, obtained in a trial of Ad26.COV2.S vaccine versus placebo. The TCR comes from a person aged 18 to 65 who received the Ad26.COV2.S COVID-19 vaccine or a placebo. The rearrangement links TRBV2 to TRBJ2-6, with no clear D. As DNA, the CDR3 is TGTGCCAGCAGGGGTCGGGCCCCACTCTCTGGGGCCAACGTCCTGACTTTC. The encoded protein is CASRGRAPLSGANVLTF.